Listed here are 14 T cell receptor beta chains from one sample, sequenced in a study of Tregs in tolerant kidney transplant recipients. TCRdb's table, derived via immunoSEQ multiplex PCR, lists solely in-frame clones and lacks some. The table records roughly 64,000 clones, under 98% of them present only once. The material sequenced was Tregs from blood, taken before the transplant. All receptors come from a human donor who received a combined kidney and bone marrow transplant.

This clone was observed once. V usage is TRBV6-1 and J usage is TRBJ2-2; 9 nucleotides line up with TRBD1. In germline, CDR1 is MNHNS, CDR2 SASEGT. The CDR3 has 15 residues. The V and J ends lost 6 bases and 2 bases, in that order; junction bases with no gene match: 4. CDR3 residues: CASSNRGLNTGELFF. For the CDR3, the DNA is TGTGCCAGCAGCAACAGGGGGCTCAACACCGGGGAGCTGTTTTTT.

Here the CDR3 reads CASSFSATNEKLFF. CDR3 bases: TGCGCCAGCAGCTTTAGTGCAACTAATGAAAAACTGTTTTTT. J is TRBJ1-4 and V is TRBV5-1; D call uncertain. Germline V CDR1 and CDR2: SGHRS, YFSETQ. This CDR3 has 14 amino acids. The V end was cut by 2 bases, the J end by 0 bases, with 5 bases between.

The V and J genes are TRBV7-9 and TRBJ1-6; tentatively, D is TRBD1 (5 bases). Germline values: CDR1 SEHNR, CDR2 FQNEAQ (reference sequence). The ends were cut back, 1 base at V and 2 bases at J, with 15 bases in the middle. This CDR3 is 18 amino acids long. DNA for the CDR3: TGTGCCAGCAGCTTAGTTGTCGGGGGGATACCCTATAATTCACCCCTCCACTTT. Protein sequence: CASSLVVGGIPYNSPLHF.

This clone was observed a single time. DNA for the CDR3: TGTGCCAGTAATCAGGGGCGGGGGGGCAATGAGCAGTTCTTC. Translation gives CASNQGRGGNEQFF. V is TRBV19 and J is TRBJ2-1; 9 bases are shared with TRBD2. This CDR3 contains 14 residues. The trim removed 7 bases at V and 6 bases at J, leaving 7 bases unmatched. CDR1 and CDR2 from the germline V gene are LNHDA and SQIVND (reference sequence). The complete variable domain, with remaining parts taken from reference TRBV19 and TRBJ2-1, reads DGGITQSPKYLFRKEGQNVTLSCEQNLNHDAMYWYRQDPGQGLRLIYYSQIVNDFQKGDIAEGYSVSREKKESFPLTVTSAQKNPTAFYLCASNQGRGGNEQFFGPGTRLTVL.

This chain joins TRBV28 and TRBJ2-7, with TRBD1 as a possible D gene (6 bases). Trimming removed 0 bases from V and 0 bases from J, with 9 bases in between. The CDR3 is 15 residues long. CDR1 and CDR2 from the germline V gene are MDHEN and SYDVKM. CDR3 sequence: CASSLWGALSYEQYF. In nucleotides, the CDR3 is TGTGCCAGCAGTTTATGGGGGGCCCTCTCCTACGAGCAGTACTTC. The full variable domain, in which reference TRBV28 and TRBJ2-7 provide the parts outside the CDR3, is DVKVTQSSRYLVKRTGEKVFLECVQDMDHENMFWYRQDPGLGLRLIYFSYDVKMKEKGDIPEGYSVSREKKERFSLILESASTNQTSMYLCASSLWGALSYEQYFGPGTRLTVT.

CDR3 in amino acids: CASSSGQPMNTEAFF. CDR3 coding DNA: TGTGCCAGCTCATCGGGACAGCCCATGAACACTGAAGCTTTCTTT. The chain couples TRBV18 to TRBJ1-1; 7 bases fit TRBD1. Germline lookup yields CDR1 KGHSH and CDR2 LQKENI. There are 15 residues in the CDR3. V shed 5 bases, J shed 0 bases, and the junction held 6 bases outside the gene matches. Full variable domain (rest looked up from reference TRBV18 and TRBJ1-1): NAGVMQNPRHLVRRRGQEARLRCSPMKGHSHVYWYRQLPEEGLKFMVYLQKENIIDESGMPKERFSAEFPKEGPSILRIQQVVRGDSAAYFCASSSGQPMNTEAFFGQGTRLTVV.

V usage is TRBV4-2 and J usage is TRBJ2-3, with D possibly matching TRBD1 (6 bases). Per the germline V gene, CDR1 is LGHNA and CDR2 is YNFKEQ. The CDR3 extends over 16 amino acids. The V and J ends lost 1 base and 6 bases respectively, with 17 bases between them. This CDR3 reads CASSQVSGGGLDTQYF. CDR3 DNA sequence: TGTGCCAGCAGCCAAGTTTCAGGTGGGGGCTTGGATACGCAGTATTTT.

This chain uses TRBV4-2 with TRBJ2-7; 12 bases match TRBD2. The CDR3 spans 18 residues. Per the germline V gene, CDR1 is LGHNA and CDR2 is YNFKEQ. The V and J ends lost 3 bases and 0 bases, in that order; junction bases with no gene match: 9. The CDR3 reads CASSQALRTSGTSYEQYF. The DNA of the CDR3 is TGTGCCAGCAGCCAGGCCCTACGGACTAGCGGGACCTCCTACGAGCAGTACTTC.

This chain connects TRBV6-5 to TRBJ1-1, with 9 bases identical to TRBD1. Germline lookup yields CDR1 MNHEY and CDR2 SVGAGI. The CDR3 has 16 amino acids. The V and J ends lost 2 bases and 3 bases, in that order; junction bases with no gene match: 7. The CDR3, as DNA: TGTGCCAGCAGTTACGGGTGGGACAGGGTTGACACTGAAGCTTTCTTT. It is translated as CASSYGWDRVDTEAFF.

This rearrangement joins TRBV6-1 to TRBJ2-7, with 10 bases matching TRBD1. The CDR3 extends over 13 amino acids. Germline CDR1 MNHNS, CDR2 SASEGT. The junction had 4 bases not matched to a gene; V was cut back by 8 bases and J by 3 bases. The CDR3 sequence is CASHGDRGYEQYF. For the CDR3, the DNA is TGTGCCAGCCACGGGGACAGGGGCTACGAGCAGTACTTC.

V is TRBV27 and J is TRBJ2-7; 8 bases map to TRBD1. This CDR3 contains 15 residues. The germline CDR1 and CDR2 sequences are MNHEY and SMNVEV (reference sequence). The J segment lost 2 bases and the V segment lost 5 bases, leaving 8 bases of the junction unmatched. Written as DNA, the CDR3 is TGTGCCAGCAGTCTGAAAAGGACAGGGCCCTACGAGCAGTACTTC. It encodes CASSLKRTGPYEQYF.

This clone was seen only once. J is TRBJ2-2 and V is TRBV9, with 10 nucleotides matching TRBD2. Trimming cost V 3 bases and J 3 bases; bases outside gene matches: 5. The CDR3 spans 16 residues. From germline, CDR1 is SGDLS and CDR2 YYNGEE. The CDR3, as DNA: TGTGCCAGCAGCGCCCGACTAGCGGGTTACACCGGGGAGCTGTTTTTT. Amino acids: CASSARLAGYTGELFF.

The genes are TRBV30 and TRBJ2-5; 7 nucleotides match TRBD1. The CDR3 totals 14 residues. The germline V gene has CDR1 GTSNPN and CDR2 SVGIG (reference sequence). V lost 2 bases, J lost 3 bases, and 6 bases stayed unmatched. This CDR3 is CAWSITGTEETQYF. CDR3 sequence (DNA): TGTGCCTGGAGTATCACCGGGACAGAAGAGACCCAGTACTTC.

The chain recombines TRBV5-1 with TRBJ2-3; the D gene is possibly TRBD2 (6 bases). The V and J ends lost 0 bases and 0 bases respectively, with 11 bases between them. Germline CDR1 SGHRS, CDR2 YFSETQ. The CDR3 contains 16 residues. CDR3 in DNA: TGCGCCAGCAGCTTGGATGGCGGGGTTAGCACAGATACGCAGTATTTT. Its translation: CASSLDGGVSTDTQYF.